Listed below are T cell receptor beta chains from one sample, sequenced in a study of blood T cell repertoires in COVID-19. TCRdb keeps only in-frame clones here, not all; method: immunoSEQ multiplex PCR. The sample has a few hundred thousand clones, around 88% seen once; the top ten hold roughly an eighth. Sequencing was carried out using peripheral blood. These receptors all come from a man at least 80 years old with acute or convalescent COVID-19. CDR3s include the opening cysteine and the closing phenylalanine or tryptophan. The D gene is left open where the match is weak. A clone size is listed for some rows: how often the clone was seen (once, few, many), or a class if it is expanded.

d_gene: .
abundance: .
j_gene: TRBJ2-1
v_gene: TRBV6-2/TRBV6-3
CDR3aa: CASTPPPGYNEQFF
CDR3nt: TGTGCCAGCACCCCACCGCCGGGGTACAATGAGCAGTTCTTC

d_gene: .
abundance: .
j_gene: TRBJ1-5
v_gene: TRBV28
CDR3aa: CASSLGGTGNQPQHF
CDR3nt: TGTGCCAGCAGTTTAGGGGGGACCGGCAATCAGCCCCAGCATTTT

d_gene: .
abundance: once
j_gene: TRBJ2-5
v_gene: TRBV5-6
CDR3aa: CASSLGQQETQYF
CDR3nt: TGTGCCAGCAGCTTGGGGCAGCAAGAGACCCAGTACTTC

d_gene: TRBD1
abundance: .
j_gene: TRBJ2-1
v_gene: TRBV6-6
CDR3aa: CASTFTGGNEQFF
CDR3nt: TGTGCCAGCACCTTTACAGGGGGCAATGAGCAGTTCTTC

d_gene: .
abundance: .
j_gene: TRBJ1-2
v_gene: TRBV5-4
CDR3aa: CASSSGLRYGYTF
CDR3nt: TGTGCCAGCAGTTCGGGACTTCGCTATGGCTACACCTTC

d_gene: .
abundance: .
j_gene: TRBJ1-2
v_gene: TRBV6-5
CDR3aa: CASAPGYYGYTF
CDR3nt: TGTGCCAGCGCTCCAGGGTACTATGGCTACACCTTC

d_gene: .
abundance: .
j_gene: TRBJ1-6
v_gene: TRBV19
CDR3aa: CASRSVSYNSPLHF
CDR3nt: TGTGCCAGTAGGTCCGTCAGTTATAATTCACCCCTCCACTTT

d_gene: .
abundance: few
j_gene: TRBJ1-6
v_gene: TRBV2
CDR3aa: CASSPGVGSPLHF
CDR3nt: TGTGCCAGCAGTCCGGGGGTAGGTTCACCCCTCCACTTT

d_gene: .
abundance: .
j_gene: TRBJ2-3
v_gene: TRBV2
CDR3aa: CASSDSVKPGTDTQYF
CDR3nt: TGTGCCAGCAGTGATAGCGTCAAGCCAGGCACAGATACGCAGTATTTT

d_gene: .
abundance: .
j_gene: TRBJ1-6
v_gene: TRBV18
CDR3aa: CASSPLGQGNSPLHF
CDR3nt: TGTGCCAGCTCACCCCTGGGCCAGGGGAATTCACCCCTCCACTTT

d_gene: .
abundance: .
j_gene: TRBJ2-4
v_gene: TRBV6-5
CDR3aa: CASSGTSLTKNIQYF
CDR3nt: TGTGCCAGCTCTGGGACATCTCTAACCAAAAACATTCAGTACTTC

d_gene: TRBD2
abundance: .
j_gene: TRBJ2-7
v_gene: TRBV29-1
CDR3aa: CSVGGLAGPSYEQYF
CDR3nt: TGCAGCGTTGGGGGACTAGCGGGACCCTCCTACGAGCAGTACTTC

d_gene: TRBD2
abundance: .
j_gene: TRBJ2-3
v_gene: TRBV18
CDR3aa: CASSPLSAGGTADTQYF
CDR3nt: TGTGCCAGCTCACCACTTAGTGCGGGGGGCACGGCAGATACGCAGTATTTT

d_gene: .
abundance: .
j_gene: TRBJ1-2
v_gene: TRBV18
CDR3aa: CASSIGATNYGYTF
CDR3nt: TGTGCCAGCTCCATTGGGGCCACCAACTATGGCTACACCTTC

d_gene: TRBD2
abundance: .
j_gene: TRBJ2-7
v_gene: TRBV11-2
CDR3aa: CASSPTSGSYEQYF
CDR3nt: TGTGCCAGCAGCCCGACTAGCGGATCCTACGAGCAGTACTTC

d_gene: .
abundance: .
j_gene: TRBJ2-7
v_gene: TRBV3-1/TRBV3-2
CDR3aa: CASSHEVDEEQYF
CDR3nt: TGTGCCAGCAGCCATGAGGTTGACGAAGAGCAGTACTTC

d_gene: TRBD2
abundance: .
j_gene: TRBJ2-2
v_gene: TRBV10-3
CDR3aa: CAISGLAGTGELFF
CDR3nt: TGTGCCATCAGTGGACTAGCGGGCACCGGGGAGCTGTTTTTT

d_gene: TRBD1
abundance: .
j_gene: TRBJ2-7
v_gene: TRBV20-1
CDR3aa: CSASPLRTGGAGEQYF
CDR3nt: TGCAGTGCTAGTCCCCTTAGGACAGGGGGAGCGGGGGAGCAGTACTTC

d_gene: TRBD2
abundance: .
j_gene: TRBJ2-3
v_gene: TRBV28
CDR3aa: CASSNNQGTSGSGGPDTQYF
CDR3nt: TGTGCCAGCAGTAATAATCAGGGAACCAGCGGGAGCGGGGGCCCAGATACGCAGTATTTT

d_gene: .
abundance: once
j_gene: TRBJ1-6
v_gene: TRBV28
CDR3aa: CASSLGQVPNSPLHF
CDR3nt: TGTGCCAGCAGTTTAGGGCAGGTCCCTAATTCACCCCTCCACTTT